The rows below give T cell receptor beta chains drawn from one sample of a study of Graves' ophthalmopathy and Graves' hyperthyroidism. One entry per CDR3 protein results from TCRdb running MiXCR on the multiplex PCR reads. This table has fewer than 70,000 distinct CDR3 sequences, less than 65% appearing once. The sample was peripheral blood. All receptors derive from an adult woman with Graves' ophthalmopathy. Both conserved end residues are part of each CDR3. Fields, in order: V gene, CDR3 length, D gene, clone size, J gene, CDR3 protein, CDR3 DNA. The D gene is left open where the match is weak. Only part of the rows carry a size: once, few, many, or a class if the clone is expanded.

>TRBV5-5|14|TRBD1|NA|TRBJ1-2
CARDGAGGYYGYTF
TGTGCTAGAGATGGGGCAGGGGGCTACTATGGCTACACCTTC
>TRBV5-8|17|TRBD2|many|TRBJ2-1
CASSLARTSGRANEQFF
TGTGCCAGCAGCTTAGCCAGGACTAGCGGGAGGGCGAATGAGCAGTTCTTC
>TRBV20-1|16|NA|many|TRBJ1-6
CSASPPTQGGRSPLHF
TGCAGTGCCTCCCCTCCGACACAGGGTGGGCGGTCACCCCTCCACTTT
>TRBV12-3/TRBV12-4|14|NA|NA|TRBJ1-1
CASSLSGGGAEAFF
TGTGCCAGCAGTTTGAGCGGTGGGGGGGCTGAAGCTTTCTTT
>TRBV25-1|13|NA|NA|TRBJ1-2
CASSVAVEHGYTF
TGTGCCAGCAGTGTAGCGGTCGAGCATGGCTACACCTTC
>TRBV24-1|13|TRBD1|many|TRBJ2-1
CATSNPGQNEQFF
TGTGCCACCAGTAATCCGGGACAGAATGAGCAGTTCTTC
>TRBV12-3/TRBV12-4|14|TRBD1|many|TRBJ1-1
CASSLTGVFTEAFF
TGTGCCAGCAGTTTAACAGGGGTGTTCACTGAAGCTTTCTTT
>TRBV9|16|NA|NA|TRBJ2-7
CASSVAGSAGFYEQYF
TGTGCCAGCAGCGTAGCAGGGTCGGCGGGCTTCTACGAGCAGTACTTC
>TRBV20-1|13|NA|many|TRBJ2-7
CSARWTEGYEQYF
TGCAGTGCTAGATGGACTGAAGGCTACGAGCAGTACTTC
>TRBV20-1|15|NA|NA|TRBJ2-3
CSAPSPGPSTDSQYF
TGCAGTGCTCCATCCCCGGGCCCAAGCACAGACTCGCAGTATTTT
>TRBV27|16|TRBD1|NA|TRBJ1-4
CASRGSFGTGQEKLFF
TGTGCCAGCAGGGGGAGCTTTGGGACAGGACAGGAAAAACTGTTTTTT
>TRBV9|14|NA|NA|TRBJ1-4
CASSVGGTNEKLFF
TGTGCCAGCAGCGTAGGAGGGACTAATGAAAAACTGTTTTTT
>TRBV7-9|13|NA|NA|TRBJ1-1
CASRQSSGQGAFF
TGTGCCAGCAGACAGTCCTCCGGCCAGGGAGCTTTCTTT
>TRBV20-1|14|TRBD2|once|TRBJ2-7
CSPEGGRPPYEQYF
TGCAGCCCGGAGGGCGGGAGGCCCCCCTACGAGCAGTACTTC
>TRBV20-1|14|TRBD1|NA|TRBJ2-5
CSARQTGAQETQYF
TGCAGTGCTAGACAGACAGGGGCGCAAGAGACCCAGTACTTC
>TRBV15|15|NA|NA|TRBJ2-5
CATSSPGGAQETQYF
TGTGCCACCAGCAGCCCAGGTGGGGCCCAAGAGACCCAGTACTTC
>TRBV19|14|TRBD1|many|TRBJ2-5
CASRTDRESETQYF
TGTGCCAGTAGAACCGACAGGGAAAGCGAGACCCAGTACTTC
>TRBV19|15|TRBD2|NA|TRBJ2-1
CASSNGGGLGNEQFF
TGTGCCAGTAGTAATGGCGGGGGTTTAGGCAATGAGCAGTTCTTC
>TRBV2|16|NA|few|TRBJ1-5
CASSERFFFSDQPQHF
TGTGCCAGCAGTGAGCGATTTTTTTTCTCCGATCAGCCCCAGCATTTT
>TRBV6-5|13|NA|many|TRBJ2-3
CASSSNDGVAQYF
TGTGCCAGCAGTTCCAATGACGGGGTGGCGCAGTATTTT
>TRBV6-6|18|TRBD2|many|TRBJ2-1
CASGFGQGLAGVNNEQFF
TGTGCCAGCGGATTTGGACAGGGACTAGCGGGAGTTAATAATGAGCAGTTCTTC
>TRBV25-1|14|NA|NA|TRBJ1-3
CAWNGYSAGNTIYF
TGTGCCTGGAATGGGTACTCGGCTGGAAACACCATATATTTT
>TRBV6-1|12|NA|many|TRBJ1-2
CASTPLGKGYTF
TGTGCCAGCACCCCCTTGGGAAAGGGCTACACCTTC
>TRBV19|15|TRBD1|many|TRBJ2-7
CASSVASTGFYEQYF
TGTGCCAGTAGTGTGGCCTCGACAGGGTTCTACGAGCAGTACTTC
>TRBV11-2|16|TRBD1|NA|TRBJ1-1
CASSLGQGGWNTEAFF
TGTGCCAGCAGCTTAGGGCAGGGGGGGTGGAACACTGAAGCTTTCTTT
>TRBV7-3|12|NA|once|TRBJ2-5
CASGGTGETQYF
TGTGCCAGCGGGGGGACGGGAGAGACCCAGTACTTC
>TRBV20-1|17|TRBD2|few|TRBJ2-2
CSAREASGVLATGELFF
TGCAGTGCTAGGGAGGCTAGCGGGGTTTTGGCCACCGGGGAGCTGTTTTTT
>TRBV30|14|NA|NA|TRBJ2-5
CATGPGQTKETQYF
TGTGCCACAGGTCCAGGGCAAACGAAGGAGACCCAGTACTTC
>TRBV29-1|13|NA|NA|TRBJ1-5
CSVGGAGGQPQHF
TGCAGCGTTGGGGGGGCGGGGGGTCAGCCCCAGCATTTT
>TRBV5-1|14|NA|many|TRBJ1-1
CASSLSRGVTEAFF
TGCGCCAGCAGCTTGTCCCGGGGGGTGACTGAAGCTTTCTTT
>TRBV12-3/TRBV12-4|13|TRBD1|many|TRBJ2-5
CASRRDRAETQYF
TGTGCCAGCAGGAGGGACAGGGCCGAGACCCAGTACTTC
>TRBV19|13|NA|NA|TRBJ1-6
CASREGRNSPLHF
TGTGCCAGTAGAGAGGGACGGAATTCACCCCTCCACTTT
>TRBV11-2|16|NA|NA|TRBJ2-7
CASSPRTGRDGHEQYF
TGTGCCAGCAGCCCCCGGACAGGGAGGGACGGCCACGAGCAGTACTTC
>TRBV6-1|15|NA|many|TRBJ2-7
CASSEEVTANYEQYF
TGTGCCAGCAGTGAGGAGGTGACAGCAAACTACGAGCAGTACTTC
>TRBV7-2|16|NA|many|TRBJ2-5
CASSLESGGYQETQYF
TGTGCCAGCAGCTTAGAATCGGGCGGCTATCAAGAGACCCAGTACTTC
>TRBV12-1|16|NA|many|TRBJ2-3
CASSSGTSGRSDTQYF
TGTGCCAGCAGCTCGGGGACTAGCGGGAGGTCAGATACGCAGTATTTT
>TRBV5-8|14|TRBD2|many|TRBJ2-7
CASRLAGNSYEQYF
TGTGCCAGCAGGTTAGCGGGCAACTCCTACGAGCAGTACTTC
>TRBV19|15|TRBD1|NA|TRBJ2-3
CASSTSGTDTDTQYF
TGTGCCAGTAGTACCTCCGGGACAGACACAGATACGCAGTATTTT
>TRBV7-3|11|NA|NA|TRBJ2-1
CASSTTRGQFF
TGTGCCAGCAGCACTACTAGAGGGCAGTTCTTC